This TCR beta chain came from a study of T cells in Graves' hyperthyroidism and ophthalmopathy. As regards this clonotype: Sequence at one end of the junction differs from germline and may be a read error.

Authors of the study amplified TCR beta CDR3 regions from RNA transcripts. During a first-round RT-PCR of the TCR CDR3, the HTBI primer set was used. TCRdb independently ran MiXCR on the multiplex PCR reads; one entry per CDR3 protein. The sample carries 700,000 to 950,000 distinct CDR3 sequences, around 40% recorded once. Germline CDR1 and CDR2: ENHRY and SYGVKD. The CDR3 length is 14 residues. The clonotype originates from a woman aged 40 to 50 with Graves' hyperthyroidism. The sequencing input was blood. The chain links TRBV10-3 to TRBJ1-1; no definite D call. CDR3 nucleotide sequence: TGTGCCAGCAGTTTCCTTCGAGGGCCCACTGAAGCTTTCTTT. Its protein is CASSFLRGPTEAFF.